The clone carrying this T cell receptor (beta chain) was seen at least ten times. Bone marrow was sampled from every patient at the time of active disease. Trimming at V came to 5 bases and at J to 4 bases, leaving 7 bases not matched to a gene. Germline V CDR1 and CDR2: MDHEN, SYDVKM. This CDR3 comprises 16 residues. This sample stems from a study of read filtering for tumor transcriptome and immune sequencing. Study context: Mean patient age was about 66 years, range roughly 45 to 85; approximately 18 male, 11 to 15 female. TCR-mapped reads were about 3.5 to 11 million with IR-seq versus about 85 to 1,300 with RNA-seq.

From 300 to 400 ng of RNA, a library with molecular barcoded alpha/delta and beta/gamma adaptors was made. TCRdb recomputed calls from the reads with MiXCR, one row per CDR3 protein. Seen here are under 80,000 distinct CDR3 sequences, roughly 18% observed once, and the top ten hold over 12%. The specimen was a population of CD138-negative cells sorted from bone marrow. The V gene is TRBV28, the J gene TRBJ2-7; 14 positions agree with TRBD2. The origin of this receptor is a donor at least 40 years old with multiple myeloma. DNA for the CDR3: TGTGCCAGCAGTGGTGCTGGGACTAGCGGGAGTTACGAGCAGTACTTC. Amino acids: CASSGAGTSGSYEQYF.